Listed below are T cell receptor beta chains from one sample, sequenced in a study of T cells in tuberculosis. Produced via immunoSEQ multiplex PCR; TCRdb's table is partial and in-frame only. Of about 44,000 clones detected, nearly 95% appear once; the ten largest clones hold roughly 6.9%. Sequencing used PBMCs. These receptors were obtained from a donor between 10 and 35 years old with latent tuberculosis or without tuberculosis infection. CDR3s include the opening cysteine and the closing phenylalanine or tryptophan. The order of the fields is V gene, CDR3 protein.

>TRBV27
CASSFLPNTEAFF
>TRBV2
CASSGYSGANVLTF
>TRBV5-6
CASSGRLASSYEQYF
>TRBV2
CASSEVGGMNTEAFF
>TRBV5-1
CASSCRSDRSNQPQHF
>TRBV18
CASSPPTYEQYF
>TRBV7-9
CASSLVSRTVNQPQHF
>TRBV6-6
CASRQGTAYYEQYF
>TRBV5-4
CASSLLQGGINGYTF
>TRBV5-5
CASSPEEATLPGYGYTF
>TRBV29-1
CSVPVGSGTQYF
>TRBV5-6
CASSFSRSHQPQHF